The source of this TCR beta chain is a study of T cell repertoires in cytomegalovirus infection. The study's findings and limits: CMV carriers having the relevant HLA were flagged by cumulative public TCR beta family frequency. It was HLA-C-restricted CMV-specific TCR beta clonotypes that dominated the response ex vivo.

This clonotype was found many times. Its antigen is unknown. From germline, CDR1 is SGHVS and CDR2 FQNEAQ. V dropped 1 base and J dropped 6 bases, with 11 bases sitting between them. The CDR3 extends over 14 amino acids. Using its own MiXCR run on the reads, TCRdb lists one record per CDR3 protein. Of 400,000 or so distinct CDR3 sequences listed, around 18% are singletons. This TCR came from a human donor in good health (CMV status not recorded). Some clones in this sample may be carry-over from other donors' samples. This chain connects TRBV7-8 to TRBJ2-3; D remains ambiguous. What was sequenced was PBMCs. CDR3 residues: CASSLESSYDTQYF. CDR3 nucleotides: TGTGCCAGCAGCTTAGAATCTAGTTACGATACGCAGTATTTT.